This passage covers 5 T cell receptor beta chains from one sample sequenced in a study of T-cell memory formation after mild COVID-19. TCRdb recomputed calls from the 5' RACE reads with MiXCR, one row per CDR3 protein. The sample has some 210,000 distinct CDR3 sequences, approximately 30% seen once. Sequenced material: PBMCs or a T cell subset sorted from them (not recorded which). Receptors originate from an adult woman who had mild COVID-19 (a few samples of this study predate the infection). Cell type and time point are not known.

A remark on this clonotype: A much larger clone differs by one base, so this may be a read error. The rearrangement uses TRBV6-1 and TRBJ1-1; 8 bases map to TRBD1. Germline V CDR1 and CDR2: MNHNS, SASEGT. The CDR3 runs to 16 residues. The CDR3 spells CDSSESQGAGWTEAFF. The CDR3 nucleotides are TGTGACAGCAGTGAATCGCAGGGGGCCGGTTGGACTGAAGCTTTCTTT.

This clonotype came up a few times. The rearrangement links TRBV2 to TRBJ2-7; 9 bases are shared with TRBD1. J gave up 7 bases and V 6 bases, and 10 bases lay outside the gene matches. CDR3 length: 14 residues. In germline, CDR1 is SNHLY, CDR2 FYNNEI. DNA for the CDR3: TGTGCCAGCAGGAAGGAACAGGGGGCTTATGAGCAGTACTTC. It translates to CASRKEQGAYEQYF.

The chain recombines TRBV6-6 with TRBJ1-5, with 10 nucleotides matching TRBD1. CDR3 length: 14 residues. The V gene end was trimmed by 2 bases and the J gene end by 9 bases; junction bases not matched to a gene: 4. Germline V gene sequence: CDR1 MNHNY, CDR2 SVGAGI (reference sequence). As DNA, the CDR3 is TGTGCCAGCAGTTACGGGACAGGGGATGTGCCCCAGCATTTT. This codes for CASSYGTGDVPQHF.

This clonotype was detected a few times. The V call is TRBV6-1, the J call TRBJ1-5; 8 bases are a match to TRBD1. V trimming: 1 base; J trimming: 6 bases; junction bases outside the gene matches: 17. There are 19 residues in the CDR3. The V gene's germline CDR1 is MNHNS and CDR2 SASEGT. CDR3 protein: CASSEEVGVTGEHGQPQHF. The DNA of the CDR3 is TGTGCCAGCAGTGAAGAAGTTGGGGTGACAGGGGAGCACGGTCAGCCCCAGCATTTT.

The sample holds a few counts of this clonotype. This rearrangement joins TRBV7-6 to TRBJ2-2, with a possible D match to TRBD2 (6 bases). This CDR3 is 15 amino acids long. V was trimmed by 3 bases and J by 1 base, leaving 9 bases between them. Germline V gene sequence: CDR1 SGHVS, CDR2 FNYEAQ. This CDR3 reads CASSFRRENTGELFF. The CDR3 DNA reads as TGTGCCAGCAGCTTTCGGCGGGAGAACACCGGGGAGCTGTTTTTT.